The next 13 T cell receptor beta chains were all read from a single sample in a study of cytomegalovirus exposure and HLA in healthy donors. The PCR made use of 60 Vbeta and 13 Jbeta primers. Assay used: immunoSEQ multiplex PCR; TCRdb lists only in-frame clones, some missing. The sample shows approximately 110,000 clones, around four fifths of them seen only once. Specimen: PBMCs. The receptors derive from a woman in her thirties or forties in good health and CMV-seropositive.

For the CDR3, the DNA is TGTGCCAGCAGTGAACATAGGGACTCTGAAGCTTTCTTT. It encodes CASSEHRDSEAFF. The V and J genes are TRBV6-1 and TRBJ1-1; D might be TRBD1 (5 bases). Trimming pared 2 bases from V and 6 bases from J, leaving 10 bases between. Looked up from germline, CDR1 is MNHNS and CDR2 is SASEGT. This CDR3 spans 13 amino acids.

The chain links TRBV28 to TRBJ2-1; no definite D call. CDR3 length equals 16 residues. V was trimmed by 6 bases and J by 0 bases, leaving 15 bases between them. The germline V gene has CDR1 MDHEN and CDR2 SYDVKM. CDR3 coding DNA: TGTGCCAGCAGCCTCCCTACTTACGTCTCCTACAATGAGCAGTTCTTC. Residues: CASSLPTYVSYNEQFF.

The V and J genes are TRBV5-1 and TRBJ2-5; 9 positions match TRBD2. This CDR3 has 14 amino acids. Germline CDR1 SGHRS, CDR2 YFSETQ. CDR3 protein: CASSAGGNQETQYF. The DNA for the CDR3 is TGCGCAAGCTCGGCGGGGGGGAACCAAGAGACCCAGTACTTC.

DNA of the CDR3: TGTGCCAGCAGCCCTGGTGCGCAAAACTATGGCTACACCTTC. Its protein is CASSPGAQNYGYTF. This chain connects TRBV5-5 to TRBJ1-2; D remains unclear. The germline gives CDR1 SGHKS, CDR2 YYEKEE (reference sequence). V lost 4 bases to trimming and J lost 2 bases, with 12 bases between them. This CDR3 is built from 14 residues.

The V call is TRBV5-4, the J call TRBJ2-5; D unresolved. CDR3 length: 13 residues. Germline V CDR1 and CDR2: SGHNT, YYREEE (reference sequence). The V and J ends lost 4 bases and 2 bases respectively, with 9 bases between them. This CDR3 reads CASSPQSQETQYF. In DNA, the CDR3 is TGTGCCAGCAGCCCCCAATCACAAGAGACCCAGTACTTC.

The chain couples TRBV5-1 to TRBJ2-7; 9 nucleotides agree with TRBD1. This CDR3 region has 14 residues. Germline assignment: CDR1 SGHRS and CDR2 YFSETQ. J lost 2 bases, V lost 3 bases, and 3 bases had no gene match. DNA for the CDR3: TGCGCCAGCAGCTCGAGACAGGGGGCCTACGAGCAGTACTTC. Its protein is CASSSRQGAYEQYF.

V is TRBV5-1 and J is TRBJ1-4; D remains ambiguous. This CDR3 contains 15 residues. V gave up 1 base and J gave up 2 bases, with 9 bases separating them. The germline V gene encodes CDR1 SGHRS and CDR2 YFSETQ. The CDR3 sequence: CASSLPTGTNEKLFF. The CDR3 bases are TGCGCCAGCAGCTTGCCGACGGGTACTAATGAAAAACTGTTTTTT.

The chain uses TRBV11-2 and TRBJ2-2; 9 bases are a match to TRBD2. This CDR3 is built from 16 residues. Germline V CDR1 and CDR2: SGHAT, FQNNGV. Unmatched junction bases numbered 7, after V lost 1 base and J lost 7 bases. CDR3 bases: TGTGCCAGCAGCTTAGTGATAGCGGGAGATGTCGGGGAGCTGTTTTTT. It is translated as CASSLVIAGDVGELFF.

V gene TRBV4-1 combines with J gene TRBJ1-3; the D is unclear. V shed 4 bases and J shed 14 bases, with 15 bases lying between them. Germline lookup yields CDR1 MGHRA and CDR2 YSYEKL. This CDR3 contains 12 residues. As DNA, the CDR3 is TGCGCCAGCAGCCCCCCGAGGGAGAGACTATATTTT. Translation: CASSPPRERLYF.

The chain uses TRBV6-1 and TRBJ1-4, with D possibly TRBD1 on 6 matching bases. This CDR3 spans 12 amino acids. Germline lookup yields CDR1 MNHNS and CDR2 SASEGT. V shed 5 bases and J shed 16 bases, with 17 bases lying between them. The DNA of the CDR3 is TGTGCCAGCAGTCGGGGATCCGCGACAGGGTTTTTT. Protein: CASSRGSATGFF.

The chain recombines TRBV2 with TRBJ1-1, with 9 nucleotides matching TRBD1. V lost 4 bases and J lost 3; bases outside the gene matches: 6. Germline CDR1 SNHLY, CDR2 FYNNEI. This CDR3 spans 15 amino acids. The chain's CDR3 is CASSGDRVGYTEAFF. CDR3 in DNA: TGTGCCAGCAGTGGGGACAGGGTGGGCTACACTGAAGCTTTCTTT.

The CDR3 bases are TGTGCCAGCTCACCATCCGGGACAGGGAGCACCGGGGAGCTGTTTTTT. Translation gives CASSPSGTGSTGELFF. V usage is TRBV18 and J usage is TRBJ2-2; TRBD1 matches at 9 bases. Per germline, CDR1 KGHSH and CDR2 LQKENI. CDR3 length equals 16 residues. With V trimmed by 2 bases and J by 4 bases, 5 bases remained unmatched. Full variable domain (remainder filled in from reference TRBV18 and TRBJ2-2): NAGVMQNPRHLVRRRGQEARLRCSPMKGHSHVYWYRQLPEEGLKFMVYLQKENIIDESGMPKERFSAEFPKEGPSILRIQQVVRGDSAAYFCASSPSGTGSTGELFFGEGSRLTVL.

The chain carries TRBV6-4 and TRBJ1-2; D gene unclear. Germline CDR1 MRHNA, CDR2 SNTAGT. Trimming stripped 5 bases from V and 2 bases from J, with 9 bases between. This CDR3 spans 13 amino acids. In DNA form, the CDR3 reads TGTGCCAGCAGTAGCTCGGGGAACTATGGCTACACCTTC. Encoded protein: CASSSSGNYGYTF.